The 15 T cell receptor beta chains below all came from one sample that was sequenced in a study of CD8+ T cells in alopecia areata. Extracted from the samples, RNA was reverse transcribed into cDNA to serve as the sequencing template. The assay was immunoSEQ multiplex PCR, and TCRdb's table has in-frame clones only and misses some. The repertoire holds about 150,000 clones, approximately 60% seen once, with less than 5% in the top ten. Sequencing was carried out using CD4+ T cells sorted from blood. These receptor sequences come from a human donor in good health.

V is TRBV15 and J is TRBJ2-7; D call uncertain. CDR1 is LNHNV, CDR2 YYDKDF, per germline (reference sequence). The CDR3 extends over 14 amino acids. V lost 0 bases to trimming and J lost 2 bases, with 8 bases between them. This chain's CDR3 is CATSRDLGTYEQYF. The CDR3 DNA is TGTGCCACCAGCAGAGATTTAGGGACCTACGAGCAGTACTTC.

The V call is TRBV25-1, the J call TRBJ2-2; TRBD2 might be the D (5 bases). V was cut by 5 bases and J by 5 bases, with 15 bases left in between. The CDR3 has 15 residues. Germline V gene data show CDR1 as MGHDK and CDR2 as SYGVNS. CDR3 nucleotides: TGTGCCAGCAGTCCCCCCTCGACGGGAACCGGGGAGCTGTTTTTT. It translates to CASSPPSTGTGELFF.

The chain recombines TRBV28 with TRBJ1-2, with D perhaps matching TRBD1 (6 bases). CDR1 is MDHEN and CDR2 is SYDVKM in the germline V gene. V dropped 9 bases and J dropped 2 bases, with 10 bases sitting between them. The CDR3 runs 12 residues. CDR3: CASRTVNYGYTF. The CDR3 DNA reads TGTGCCAGTAGGACAGTGAACTATGGCTACACCTTC.

Comments on this clone: Other DNA sequences in this specimen translate into the identical CDR3. The V call is TRBV20-1, the J call TRBJ2-5; D is ambiguous. Germline CDR1 reads DFQATT; CDR2 reads SNEGSKA (reference sequence). CDR3 length: 10 amino acids. Trimming removed 5 bases from V and 1 base from J, with 2 bases in between. The CDR3 region has the DNA TGCAGTGCTCGCCAAGAGACCCAGTACTTC. It codes for CSARQETQYF.

The CDR3 reads CASLGVNTEAFF. Here the CDR3 DNA reads TGTGCCAGCCTGGGGGTGAACACTGAAGCTTTCTTT. V usage is TRBV2 and J usage is TRBJ1-1; possible D gene TRBD1, 5 bases. The germline V gene encodes CDR1 SNHLY and CDR2 FYNNEI. The CDR3 loop spans 12 amino acids. V was cut by 8 bases and J by 0 bases, with 7 bases left in between.

The chain links TRBV10-2 to TRBJ2-2; 10 nucleotides match TRBD2. Germline V CDR1 and CDR2: WSHSY, SAAADI. This CDR3 contains 15 residues. Trimming removed 7 bases from V and 4 bases from J; junction bases left unmatched: 6. CDR3 amino acids: CASTASGRPTGELFF. The CDR3 DNA is TGCGCCAGCACGGCTAGCGGGAGACCCACCGGGGAGCTGTTTTTT.

The chain uses TRBV6-1 and TRBJ2-7; unclear D gene. Germline CDR1 reads MNHNS; CDR2 reads SASEGT. The CDR3 sequence is 16 residues long. The V and J ends lost 0 bases and 4 bases respectively, with 16 bases between them. CDR3 region: CASSEAFFSTWYEQYF. In DNA, the CDR3 is TGTGCCAGCAGTGAAGCATTCTTTTCGACTTGGTACGAGCAGTACTTC.

This chain joins TRBV7-3 and TRBJ2-6; D might be TRBD2 (5 bases). V dropped 2 bases and J dropped 3 bases, with 8 bases sitting between them. The CDR3 contains 15 residues. Germline V gene lookup returns CDR1 SGHTA and CDR2 FQGTGA. The CDR3 sequence: CASSLYGDGANVLTF. Here the CDR3 DNA reads TGTGCCAGCAGCTTATACGGGGATGGGGCCAACGTCCTGACTTTC.

This clone was observed a few times. V is TRBV6-5 and J is TRBJ2-3; a weak D match, TRBD1 (5 bases). Germline CDR1 is MNHEY and CDR2 is SVGAGI. Trimming cost V 6 bases and J 5 bases, with 18 bases left between them. This CDR3 has 15 residues. CDR3 DNA sequence: TGTGCCAGCAGCAACTACGAAGGGGTGGGAGATACGCAGTATTTT. Residues: CASSNYEGVGDTQYF.

The chain recombines TRBV4-2 with TRBJ2-4; TRBD2 aligns across 13 bases. Germline V gene data show CDR1 as LGHNA and CDR2 as YNFKEQ. This CDR3 region has 17 residues. V lost 1 base to trimming and J lost 9 bases; unmatched junction nucleotides: 9. CDR3 nucleotide sequence: TGTGCCAGCAGCCAAGGGACTAGCGGGAGACCGTGGGGCATTCAGTACTTC. It encodes CASSQGTSGRPWGIQYF.

The rearrangement joins TRBV28 to TRBJ1-2, with TRBD1 identical over 9 bases. Germline values: CDR1 MDHEN, CDR2 SYDVKM. The CDR3 is 16 residues long. V shed 10 bases, J shed 0 bases, and the junction held 12 bases outside the gene matches. CDR3 sequence (DNA): TGTGCCACGACCGGGACAGGGCCGAATACTAACTATGGCTACACCTTC. It translates to CATTGTGPNTNYGYTF.

CDR3 protein: CASSYGRGGLQETQYF. The CDR3 DNA reads TGTGCCAGCAGTTACGGCCGCGGGGGGCTCCAAGAGACCCAGTACTTC. The chain uses TRBV6-5 and TRBJ2-5; the match to TRBD2 covers 8 bases. This CDR3 contains 16 residues. Germline CDR1 MNHEY, CDR2 SVGAGI. V shed 2 bases, J shed 1 base, and the junction held 6 bases outside the gene matches.

The V call is TRBV2, the J call TRBJ1-1; weak D call: TRBD1 (6 bases). The V gene lost 4 bases and the J gene lost 6 bases, with 12 bases spanning the gap. Per the germline V gene, CDR1 is SNHLY and CDR2 is FYNNEI. The CDR3 is made up of 13 amino acids. This chain's CDR3 is CASSGGQNPEAFF. The CDR3 DNA reads as TGTGCCAGCAGTGGCGGACAGAATCCTGAAGCTTTCTTT.

The gene calls are TRBV7-8 and TRBJ2-3; 9 bases are shared with TRBD1. CDR3 size: 14 residues. V shed 4 bases and J 9 bases; nucleotides not matched to a gene: 8. Per germline, CDR1 SGHVS and CDR2 FQNEAQ. The CDR3 nucleotides are TGTGCCAGCAGCTCCCGGACAGGGGTTGAGACGCAGTATTTT. Protein sequence: CASSSRTGVETQYF.

This clone was detected only a few times. J is TRBJ2-7 and V is TRBV29-1; 9 positions agree with TRBD1. This CDR3 is 14 amino acids long. Germline values: CDR1 SQVTM, CDR2 ANQGSEA. V trimming: 6 bases; J trimming: 5 bases; junction bases outside the gene matches: 11. Here the CDR3 reads CSVAGQGKGHEQYF. The CDR3 DNA reads TGCAGCGTCGCGGGACAGGGAAAAGGCCACGAGCAGTACTTC.